The 22 T cell receptor beta chains below all came from one sample that was sequenced in a study of brain T cells in children with intractable seizures. Profiling relied on immunoSEQ multiplex PCR, and the TCRdb table lists in-frame clones only, not all of them. The table shows about 22,000 clones, with 90% to 95% occurring only once. Sequences were derived from peripheral blood, sampled at surgery. The receptors come from a boy between 10 and 17 years old with focal cortical dysplasia and intractable seizures.

CDR3 sequence: CASSQDWQPGNTIYF. The CDR3 DNA is TGTGCCAGCAGCCAAGATTGGCAGCCTGGAAACACCATATATTTT. The chain uses TRBV14 and TRBJ1-3; D gene uncertain. The V and J ends lost 0 bases and 2 bases respectively, with 8 bases between them. Per germline, CDR1 SGHDN and CDR2 FVKESK. This CDR3 has 15 amino acids. Together with reference TRBV14 and TRBJ1-3, the CDR3 gives the full variable domain: EAGVTQFPSHSVIEKGQTVTLRCDPISGHDNLYWYRRVMGKEIKFLLHFVKESKQDESGMPNNRFLAERTGGTYSTLKVQPAELEDSGVYFCASSQDWQPGNTIYFGEGSWLTVV.

The chain recombines TRBV11-2 with TRBJ2-2, with TRBD2 identical over 13 bases. J lost 7 bases, V lost 6 bases, and 17 bases had no gene match. CDR1 is SGHAT and CDR2 is FQNNGV in the germline V gene. The CDR3 has 19 residues. The CDR3 region has the DNA TGTGCCAGCAGTCGACTAGCGGGGGGAACCGCAGATTTTTACGGGGAGCTGTTTTTT. Its translation is CASSRLAGGTADFYGELFF.

V and J are TRBV9 and TRBJ1-2; D not resolved. Trimming removed 3 bases from V and 7 bases from J, with 10 bases in between. This CDR3 has 12 residues. Germline CDR1 SGDLS, CDR2 YYNGEE. The CDR3 spells CASSGNRGGYTF. CDR3 DNA: TGTGCCAGCAGCGGAAACCGGGGTGGCTACACCTTC.

The chain has TRBV21-1 and TRBJ2-5; the DNA was not used to check the table's D call, TRBD2. TRBV21-1 is a pseudogene. The CDR3 sequence is 14 residues long. The CDR3 DNA reads TGTGCCAGGTCCCGCTGGGGGGGAAAGGAGACCCAGTACTTC. It yields the protein CARSRWGGKETQYF.

Only one count was recorded for this clone. The J gene is TRBJ2-2, the V gene TRBV5-3; D perhaps matches TRBD1 (6 bases). TRBV5-3 is assigned to the ORF class and has an uncertain function. Deletions cut 0 bases from V and 3 bases from J, with 12 bases between. The length of the CDR3 is 16 residues. CDR3 in DNA: TGTGCCAGAAGCTTGGATAGGACAGCTTACACCGGGGAGCTGTTTTTT. This codes for CARSLDRTAYTGELFF.

The chain couples TRBV14 to TRBJ2-7; D not resolved. Looked up from germline, CDR1 is SGHDN and CDR2 is FVKESK. The CDR3 is 13 amino acids. Trimming shortened V by 3 bases and J by 3 bases, and 9 bases separated the two germline ends. CDR3 nucleotide sequence: TGTGCCAGCAGCCACAGAGGCGGCTACGAGCAGTACTTC. Protein product: CASSHRGGYEQYF.

The chain combines TRBV4-1 with TRBJ2-7; D is possibly TRBD1 (5 bases). Looked up from germline, CDR1 is MGHRA and CDR2 is YSYEKL. The CDR3 is 13 amino acids. Trimming removed 4 bases at V and 7 bases at J, with 14 bases between. The CDR3 coding sequence is TGCGCCAGCAGCCGTGACAGTTTCAAAGAGCAGTACTTC. Translating gives CASSRDSFKEQYF.

This clone appeared a single time. The gene calls are TRBV5-1 and TRBJ1-2; D unresolved. Germline V gene data show CDR1 as SGHRS and CDR2 as YFSETQ. The CDR3 totals 15 residues. Between the trimmed V and J ends, which lost 2 bases and 2 bases, there was a span of 13 bases. The CDR3 loop reads CASSLNAGGNYGYTF. The CDR3 DNA follows: TGCGCCAGCAGCTTAAATGCGGGCGGGAACTATGGCTACACCTTC.

This clone showed up just once. J is TRBJ1-2 and V is TRBV18; D unresolved. Trimming pared 3 bases from V and 5 bases from J, leaving 10 bases between. There are 13 residues in the CDR3. Germline CDR1 is KGHSH and CDR2 is LQKENI. CDR3 residues: CASSPDTGYGYTF. As DNA, the CDR3 is TGTGCCAGCTCACCTGACACGGGTTATGGCTACACCTTC. The full variable domain, its missing parts supplied by reference TRBV18 and TRBJ1-2, is NAGVMQNPRHLVRRRGQEARLRCSPMKGHSHVYWYRQLPEEGLKFMVYLQKENIIDESGMPKERFSAEFPKEGPSILRIQQVVRGDSAAYFCASSPDTGYGYTFGSGTRLTVV.

The chain recombines TRBV6-5 with TRBJ2-7; the match to TRBD1 covers 11 bases. With V trimmed by 4 bases and J by 4 bases, 6 bases remained unmatched. CDR1 is MNHEY and CDR2 is SVGAGI in the germline V gene. This CDR3 comprises 15 residues. The CDR3 DNA sequence: TGTGCCAGCAGTTTAGGACAGGGGGCGGATTACGAGCAGTACTTC. It specifies CASSLGQGADYEQYF.

This clone was counted between two and nine times. The chain joins TRBV7-9 to TRBJ2-5, with D perhaps matching TRBD1 or TRBD2 (5 bases each). The ends were cut back, 2 bases at V and 3 bases at J, with 16 bases in the middle. Germline V gene lookup returns CDR1 SEHNR and CDR2 FQNEAQ (reference sequence). The CDR3 sequence is 16 residues long. CDR3 nucleotide sequence: TGTGCCAGCAGCTTAACATTTGGGGACGGGGAAGAGACCCAGTACTTC. As protein: CASSLTFGDGEETQYF.

The chain employs TRBV6-5 and TRBJ1-5, with D hard to call. The CDR3 is 13 amino acids. V dropped 0 bases and J dropped 1 base, with 1 base sitting between them. Germline CDR1 and CDR2: MNHEY and SVGAGI. CDR3 sequence: CASSYSSNQPQHF. For the CDR3, the DNA is TGTGCCAGCAGTTACTCCAGCAATCAGCCCCAGCATTTT.

This rearrangement joins TRBV4-2 to TRBJ2-1, with TRBD2 matching over 13 bases. After removal of 4 bases from V and 8 bases from J, the junction contained 5 bases not matched to a gene. Per germline, CDR1 LGHNA and CDR2 YNFKEQ. This CDR3 has 15 amino acids. The CDR3 sequence is CASSPGLAGSDEQFF. CDR3 DNA sequence: TGTGCCAGCAGCCCGGGACTAGCGGGGAGCGATGAGCAGTTCTTC.

This chain connects TRBV4-1 to TRBJ2-3; 11 bases match TRBD2. V shed 0 bases, J shed 0 bases, and the junction held 8 bases outside the gene matches. This CDR3 has 19 residues. Germline CDR1 MGHRA, CDR2 YSYEKL. The CDR3 region has the DNA TGCGCCAGCAGCCAAGATCCTAGCGGGAGGCCTCTTAGCACAGATACGCAGTATTTT. Its protein product is CASSQDPSGRPLSTDTQYF.

V usage is TRBV12-2 and J usage is TRBJ1-5; the D call in the table, TRBD1, was not verified against the DNA. TRBV12-2 is deemed a pseudogene. This CDR3 is 15 amino acids long. CDR3 amino acids: CASRLVGRGHQPQHF. CDR3 in DNA: TGTGCAAGTCGCTTAGTTGGTAGGGGCCATCAGCCCCAGCATTTT.

This chain joins TRBV20-1 and TRBJ2-1; possibly TRBD2 for D (6 bases). Trimming pared 3 bases from V and 10 bases from J, leaving 7 bases between. The CDR3 is 10 amino acids. The V gene's germline CDR1 is DFQATT and CDR2 SNEGSKA (reference sequence). DNA of the CDR3: TGCAGTGCTAGGCTAGCGGAGCAGTTCTTC. Translated: CSARLAEQFF.

The gene calls are TRBV6-1 and TRBJ2-2; TRBD1 matches at 7 bases. The CDR3 sequence is 15 residues long. The V gene end was trimmed by 3 bases and the J gene end by 4 bases; junction bases not matched to a gene: 5. Germline V gives CDR1 MNHNS, CDR2 SASEGT. CDR3 region: CASSEVSGGTGELFF. The CDR3 DNA is TGTGCCAGCAGTGAGGTATCAGGGGGCACCGGGGAGCTGTTTTTT.

This clone was observed once. The chain carries TRBV27 and TRBJ1-6; 8 nucleotides align to TRBD1. The V segment lost 10 bases and the J segment 5 bases; nucleotides outside the gene matches: 13. Germline-derived CDR1 and CDR2 are MNHEY and SMNVEV (reference sequence). The CDR3 length is 16 residues. CDR3 loop: CATHLGQGPNNSPLHF. The DNA of the CDR3 is TGTGCCACCCATCTCGGACAGGGCCCTAATAATTCACCCCTCCACTTT.

CDR3 coding DNA: TGTGCCAGCAGCTTAAAAGTCGGGAGTGGCACAGATACGCAGTATTTT. This encodes CASSLKVGSGTDTQYF. J is TRBJ2-3 and V is TRBV11-2; tentatively, D is TRBD2 (6 bases). The CDR3 consists of 16 residues. Trimming pared 2 bases from V and 1 base from J, leaving 13 bases between. Per germline, CDR1 SGHAT and CDR2 FQNNGV.

The chain's CDR3 is CASSLSASIADTQYF. The CDR3 bases are TGTGCCAGCAGTTTATCTGCGAGTATCGCAGATACGCAGTATTTT. The chain has TRBV27 and TRBJ2-3; no firm D call. This CDR3 has 15 amino acids. CDR1 MNHEY and CDR2 SMNVEV come from the germline V gene (reference sequence). The V and J ends lost 0 bases and 4 bases respectively, with 11 bases between them.

J is TRBJ1-2 and V is TRBV3-1 (or the pseudogene TRBV3-2), with D tentatively TRBD1 (5 bases). V was cut by 4 bases and J by 4 bases, with 13 bases left in between. Germline loops: CDR1 LGHDT, CDR2 YNNKEL (reference sequence). CDR3 length: 14 residues. CDR3 nucleotide sequence: TGTGCCAGCAGCCTCCGTGGGGCTGGCTATGGCTACACCTTC. Translated: CASSLRGAGYGYTF.

The chain recombines TRBV4-1 with TRBJ2-5, with TRBD1 matching over 11 bases. CDR3 length: 15 residues. V was pared by 6 bases and J by 4 bases, with 7 bases of the junction left unmatched. Looked up from germline, CDR1 is MGHRA and CDR2 is YSYEKL. The CDR3 protein is CASRSGQGAGETQYF. The CDR3 DNA follows: TGCGCCAGCAGGAGCGGACAGGGGGCCGGAGAGACCCAGTACTTC.